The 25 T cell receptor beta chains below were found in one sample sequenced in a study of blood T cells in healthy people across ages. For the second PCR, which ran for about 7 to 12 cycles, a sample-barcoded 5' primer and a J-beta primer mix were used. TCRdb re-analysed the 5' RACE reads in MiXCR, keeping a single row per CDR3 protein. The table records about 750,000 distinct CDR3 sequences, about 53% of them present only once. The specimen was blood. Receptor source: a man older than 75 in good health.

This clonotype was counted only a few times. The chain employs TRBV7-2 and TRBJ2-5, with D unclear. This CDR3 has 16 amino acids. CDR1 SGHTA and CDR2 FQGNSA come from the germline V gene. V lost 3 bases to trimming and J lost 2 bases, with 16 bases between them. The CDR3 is CASSLGWTAFQETQYF. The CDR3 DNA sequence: TGTGCCAGCAGCTTGGGTTGGACCGCCTTTCAAGAGACCCAGTACTTC.

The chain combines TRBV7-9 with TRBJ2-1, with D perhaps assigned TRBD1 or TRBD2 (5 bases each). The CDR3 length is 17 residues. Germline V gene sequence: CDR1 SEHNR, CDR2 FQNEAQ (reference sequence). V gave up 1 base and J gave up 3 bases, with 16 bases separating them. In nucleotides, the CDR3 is TGTGCCAGCAGCTTAGATGGCCCTCGGGGCAGCTACAATGAGCAGTTCTTC. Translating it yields CASSLDGPRGSYNEQFF.

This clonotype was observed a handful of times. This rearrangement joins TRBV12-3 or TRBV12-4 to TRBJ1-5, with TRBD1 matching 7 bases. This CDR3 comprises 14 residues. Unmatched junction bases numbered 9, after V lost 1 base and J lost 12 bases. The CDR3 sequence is CASSLGSGGFLQHF. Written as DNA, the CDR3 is TGTGCCAGCAGTTTAGGATCAGGGGGTTTTCTCCAGCATTTT.

DNA for the CDR3: TGCAGTGCGGAGGGGTTACGCAATGAGCAGTTCTTC. Translated, it gives CSAEGLRNEQFF. The rearrangement joins TRBV20-1 to TRBJ2-1, with D perhaps matching TRBD2 (6 bases). V dropped 6 bases and J dropped 6 bases, with 12 bases sitting between them. This CDR3 spans 12 amino acids. CDR1 and CDR2 (germline): DFQATT, SNEGSKA (reference sequence).

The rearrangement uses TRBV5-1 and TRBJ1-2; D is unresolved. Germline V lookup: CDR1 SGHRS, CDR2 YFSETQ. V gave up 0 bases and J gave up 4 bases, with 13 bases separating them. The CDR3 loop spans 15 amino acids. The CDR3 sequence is CASSLDVSQRYGYTF. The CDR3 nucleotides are TGCGCCAGCAGCTTGGATGTCTCGCAACGCTATGGCTACACCTTC.

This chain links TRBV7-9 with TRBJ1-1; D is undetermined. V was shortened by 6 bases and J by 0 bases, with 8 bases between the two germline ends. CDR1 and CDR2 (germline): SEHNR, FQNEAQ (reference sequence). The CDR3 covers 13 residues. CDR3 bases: TGTGCCAGCAGGCTCGATCTGAACACTGAAGCTTTCTTT. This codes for CASRLDLNTEAFF.

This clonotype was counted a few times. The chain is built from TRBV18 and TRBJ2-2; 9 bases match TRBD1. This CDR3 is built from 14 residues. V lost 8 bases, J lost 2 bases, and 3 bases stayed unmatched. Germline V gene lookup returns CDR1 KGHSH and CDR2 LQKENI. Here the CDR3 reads CASPTGGNTGELFF. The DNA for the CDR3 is TGTGCCAGCCCGACAGGGGGAAACACCGGGGAGCTGTTTTTT.

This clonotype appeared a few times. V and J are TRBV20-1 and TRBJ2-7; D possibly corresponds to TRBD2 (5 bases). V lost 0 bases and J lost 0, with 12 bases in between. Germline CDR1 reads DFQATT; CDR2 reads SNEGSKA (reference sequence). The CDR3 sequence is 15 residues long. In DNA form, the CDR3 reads TGCAGTGCTAGAGATCCGGCGGGCCTCTCCTACGAGCAGTACTTC. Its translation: CSARDPAGLSYEQYF.

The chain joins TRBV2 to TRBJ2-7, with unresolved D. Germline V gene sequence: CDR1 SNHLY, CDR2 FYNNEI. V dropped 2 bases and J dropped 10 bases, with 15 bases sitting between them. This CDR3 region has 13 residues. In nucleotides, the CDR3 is TGTGCCAGCAGTGAACGGGTCCGGACCCTTCAGTACTTC. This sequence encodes CASSERVRTLQYF.

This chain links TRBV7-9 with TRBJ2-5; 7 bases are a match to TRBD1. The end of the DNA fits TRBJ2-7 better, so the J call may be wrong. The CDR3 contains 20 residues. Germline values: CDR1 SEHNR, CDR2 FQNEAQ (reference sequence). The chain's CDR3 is CASSATDQPRRQGRIYEQYF. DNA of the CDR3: TGTGCCAGCAGCGCCACCGACCAGCCGCGGCGACAGGGACGAATTTACGAGCAGTACTTC.

In DNA, the CDR3 is TGCAGTGCTCTAGACGCGCGACAGGGTTCAGCCGAGCAGTACTTC. Translated, it gives CSALDARQGSAEQYF. The chain recombines TRBV20-1 with TRBJ2-7; 7 nucleotides agree with TRBD1. With V trimmed by 5 bases and J by 6 bases, 16 bases remained unmatched. From germline, CDR1 is DFQATT and CDR2 SNEGSKA (reference sequence). This CDR3 spans 15 amino acids.

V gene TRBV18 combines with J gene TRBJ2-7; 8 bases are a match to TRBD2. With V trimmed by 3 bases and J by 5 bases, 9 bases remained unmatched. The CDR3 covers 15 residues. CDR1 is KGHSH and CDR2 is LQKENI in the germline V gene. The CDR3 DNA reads TGTGCCAGCTCACCCCTTTTAGCGGGACTCAACGAGCAGTACTTC. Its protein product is CASSPLLAGLNEQYF. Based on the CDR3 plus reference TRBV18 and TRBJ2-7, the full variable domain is NAGVMQNPRHLVRRRGQEARLRCSPMKGHSHVYWYRQLPEEGLKFMVYLQKENIIDESGMPKERFSAEFPKEGPSILRIQQVVRGDSAAYFCASSPLLAGLNEQYFGPGTRLTVT.

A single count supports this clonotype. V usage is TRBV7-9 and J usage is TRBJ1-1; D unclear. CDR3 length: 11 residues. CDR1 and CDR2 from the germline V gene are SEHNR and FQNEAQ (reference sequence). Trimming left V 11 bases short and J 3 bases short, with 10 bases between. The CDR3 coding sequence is TGTGCCTATGCTGAGGACACTGAAGCTTTCTTT. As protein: CAYAEDTEAFF.

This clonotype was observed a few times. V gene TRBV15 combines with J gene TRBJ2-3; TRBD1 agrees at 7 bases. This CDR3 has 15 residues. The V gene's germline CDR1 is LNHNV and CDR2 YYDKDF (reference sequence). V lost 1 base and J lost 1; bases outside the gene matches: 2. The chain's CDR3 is CATSRGTGRTDTQYF. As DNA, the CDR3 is TGTGCCACCAGCAGAGGGACAGGCCGCACAGATACGCAGTATTTT.

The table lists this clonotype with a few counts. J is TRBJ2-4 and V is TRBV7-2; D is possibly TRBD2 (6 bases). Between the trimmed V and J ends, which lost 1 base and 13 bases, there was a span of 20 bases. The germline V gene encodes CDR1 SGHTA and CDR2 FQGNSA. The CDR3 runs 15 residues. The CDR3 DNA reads TGTGCCAGCAGCTTAGGGTCCCCGGGAGAGGGTGAGCAGTACTTC. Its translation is CASSLGSPGEGEQYF.

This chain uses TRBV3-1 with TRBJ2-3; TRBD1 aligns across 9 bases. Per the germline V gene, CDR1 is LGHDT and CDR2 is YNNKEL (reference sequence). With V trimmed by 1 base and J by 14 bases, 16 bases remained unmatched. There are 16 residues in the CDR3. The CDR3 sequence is CASSQGGTGQVRYAYF. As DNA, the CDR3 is TGTGCCAGCAGCCAAGGTGGGACAGGGCAGGTCAGATACGCGTATTTT.

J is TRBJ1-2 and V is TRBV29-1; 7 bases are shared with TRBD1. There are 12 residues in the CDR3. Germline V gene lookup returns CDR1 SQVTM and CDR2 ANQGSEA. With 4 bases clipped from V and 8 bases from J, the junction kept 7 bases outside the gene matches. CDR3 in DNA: TGCAGCGTTGTCCAGGGGGGCGACGGCTACACCTTC. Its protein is CSVVQGGDGYTF.

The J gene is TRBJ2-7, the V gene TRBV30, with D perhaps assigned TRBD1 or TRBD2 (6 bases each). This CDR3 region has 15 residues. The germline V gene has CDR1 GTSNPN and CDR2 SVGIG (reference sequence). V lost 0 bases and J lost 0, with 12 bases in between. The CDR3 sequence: CAWSVRGETSYEQYF. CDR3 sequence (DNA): TGTGCCTGGAGTGTTAGGGGGGAAACCTCCTACGAGCAGTACTTC.

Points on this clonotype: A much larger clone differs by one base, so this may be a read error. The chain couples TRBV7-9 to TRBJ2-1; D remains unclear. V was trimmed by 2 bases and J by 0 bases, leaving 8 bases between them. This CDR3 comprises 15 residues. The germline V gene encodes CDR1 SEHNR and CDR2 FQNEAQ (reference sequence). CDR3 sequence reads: CASSLSQSSYNEQFF. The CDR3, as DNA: TGTGCCAGCAGCTTAAGTCAGAGCTCCTACAATGAGCAGTTCTTC.

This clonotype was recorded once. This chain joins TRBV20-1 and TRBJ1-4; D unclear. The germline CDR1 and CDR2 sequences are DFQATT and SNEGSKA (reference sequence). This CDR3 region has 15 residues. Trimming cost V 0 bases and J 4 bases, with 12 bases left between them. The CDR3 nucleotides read TGCAGTGCTAGAGATGCGCGGCAGAGTAATGAAAAACTGTTTTTT. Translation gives CSARDARQSNEKLFF.

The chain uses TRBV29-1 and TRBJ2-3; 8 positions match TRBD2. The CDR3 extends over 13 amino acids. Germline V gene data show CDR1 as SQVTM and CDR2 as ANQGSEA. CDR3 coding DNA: TGCAGTGGGGCGGGAGGACTCGCAGATACGCAGTATTTT. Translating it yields CSGAGGLADTQYF.

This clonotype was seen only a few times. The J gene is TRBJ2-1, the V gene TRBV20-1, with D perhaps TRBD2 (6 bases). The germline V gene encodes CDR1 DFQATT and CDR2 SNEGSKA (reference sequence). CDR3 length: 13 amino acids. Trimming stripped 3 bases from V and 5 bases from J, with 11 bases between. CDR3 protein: CSASGRSHNEQFF. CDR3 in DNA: TGCAGTGCTAGTGGGAGGTCCCACAATGAGCAGTTCTTC.

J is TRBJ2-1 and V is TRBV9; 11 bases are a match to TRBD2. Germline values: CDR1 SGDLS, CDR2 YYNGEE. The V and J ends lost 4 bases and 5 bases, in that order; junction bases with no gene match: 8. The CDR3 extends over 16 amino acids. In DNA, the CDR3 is TGTGCCAGCAGCCCAGCGACTAGCGGGAAAAACAATGAGCAGTTCTTC. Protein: CASSPATSGKNNEQFF.

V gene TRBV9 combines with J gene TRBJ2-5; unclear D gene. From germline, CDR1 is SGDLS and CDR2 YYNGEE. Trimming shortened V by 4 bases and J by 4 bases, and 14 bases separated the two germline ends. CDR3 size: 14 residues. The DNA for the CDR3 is TGTGCCAGCAGCATCCCCAGCGAGGCAGAGACCCAGTACTTC. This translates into CASSIPSEAETQYF.

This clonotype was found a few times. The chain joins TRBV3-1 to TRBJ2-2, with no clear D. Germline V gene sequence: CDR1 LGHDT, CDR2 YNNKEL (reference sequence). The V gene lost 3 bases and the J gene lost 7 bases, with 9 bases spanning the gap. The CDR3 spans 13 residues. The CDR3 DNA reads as TGTGCCAGCAGCCACTGGCGGAGCGGGGAGCTGTTTTTT. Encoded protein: CASSHWRSGELFF.